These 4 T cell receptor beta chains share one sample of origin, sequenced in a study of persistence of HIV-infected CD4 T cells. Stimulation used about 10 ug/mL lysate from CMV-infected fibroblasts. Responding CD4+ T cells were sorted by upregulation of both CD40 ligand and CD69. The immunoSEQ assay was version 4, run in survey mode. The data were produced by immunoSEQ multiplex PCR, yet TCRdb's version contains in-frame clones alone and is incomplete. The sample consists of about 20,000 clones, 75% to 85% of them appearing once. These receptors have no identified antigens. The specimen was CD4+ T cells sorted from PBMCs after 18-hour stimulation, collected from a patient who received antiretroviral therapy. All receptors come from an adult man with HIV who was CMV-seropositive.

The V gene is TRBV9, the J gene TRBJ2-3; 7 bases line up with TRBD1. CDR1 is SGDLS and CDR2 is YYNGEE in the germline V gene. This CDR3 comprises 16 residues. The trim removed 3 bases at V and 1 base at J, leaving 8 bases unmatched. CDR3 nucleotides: TGTGCCAGCAGCGGAAGCGCAGGGACAGGCACAGATACGCAGTATTTT. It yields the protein CASSGSAGTGTDTQYF.

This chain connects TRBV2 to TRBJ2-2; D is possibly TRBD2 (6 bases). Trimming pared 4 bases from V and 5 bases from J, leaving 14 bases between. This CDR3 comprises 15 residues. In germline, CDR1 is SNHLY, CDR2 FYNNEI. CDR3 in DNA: TGTGCCAGCAGTGCGGAGGGGAAAAAGACCGGGGAGCTGTTTTTT. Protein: CASSAEGKKTGELFF.

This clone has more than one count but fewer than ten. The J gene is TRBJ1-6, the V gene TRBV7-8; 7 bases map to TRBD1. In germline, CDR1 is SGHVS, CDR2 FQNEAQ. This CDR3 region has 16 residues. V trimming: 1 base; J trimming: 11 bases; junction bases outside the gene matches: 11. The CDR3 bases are TGTGCCAGCAGCTTAGATGGTGGGATTCAGGGGGCACCCCTCCACTTT. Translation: CASSLDGGIQGAPLHF.

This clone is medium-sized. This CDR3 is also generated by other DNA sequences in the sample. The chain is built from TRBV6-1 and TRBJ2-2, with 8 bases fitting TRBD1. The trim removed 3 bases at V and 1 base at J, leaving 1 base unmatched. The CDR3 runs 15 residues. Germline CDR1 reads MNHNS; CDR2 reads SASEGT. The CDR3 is CASSEGQVNTGELFF. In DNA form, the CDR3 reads TGTGCCAGCAGTGAGGGACAGGTGAACACCGGGGAGCTGTTTTTT.